The clone carrying this T cell receptor (beta chain) was detected ten times or more. The antigen is undetermined. These data come from a study of T cell repertoires in cytomegalovirus infection. Study at large: Public signatures in TCR beta pointed to CMV infection and matching HLA type. Findings of the study overall: CMV carriers with the relevant HLA were identified by cumulative public TCR beta family frequency.

MiXCR, applied by TCRdb to the reads, yields one record per CDR3 protein. The sample has nearly 550,000 distinct CDR3 sequences; more than 15% are singletons. Trimming shortened V by 0 bases and J by 8 bases, and 6 bases separated the two germline ends. This CDR3 has 12 amino acids. Germline V gene lookup returns CDR1 MGHRA and CDR2 YSYEKL. This TCR was sampled from a human donor in good health (CMV status not recorded). Some clones in this sample may be carry-over from other donors' samples. Sequenced: CD8+ T cells from PBMCs. The chain employs TRBV4-1 and TRBJ2-3; D gene uncertain. DNA of the CDR3: TGCGCCAGCAGCCAAGATCCCATTACGCAGTATTTT. Translation: CASSQDPITQYF.